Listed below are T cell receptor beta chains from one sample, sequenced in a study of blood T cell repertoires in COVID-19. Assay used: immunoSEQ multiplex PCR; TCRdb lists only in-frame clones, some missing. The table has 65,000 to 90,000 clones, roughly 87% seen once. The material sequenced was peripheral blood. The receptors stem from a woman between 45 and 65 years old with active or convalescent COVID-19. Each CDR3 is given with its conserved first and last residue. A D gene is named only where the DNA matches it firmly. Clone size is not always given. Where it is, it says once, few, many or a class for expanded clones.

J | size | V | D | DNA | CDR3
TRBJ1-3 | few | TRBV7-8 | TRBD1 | TGTGCCAGCAGCTTCGGGGCAGGGGGAAGAGCTCTGGGAAACACCATATATTTT | CASSFGAGGRALGNTIYF
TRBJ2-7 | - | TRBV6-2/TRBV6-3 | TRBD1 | TGTGCCAGCAGTGACCCGGGACAGGGGCTCTACGAGCAGTACTTC | CASSDPGQGLYEQYF
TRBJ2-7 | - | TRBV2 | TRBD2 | TGTGCCAGCAGTACGGGGGGGATCGAGCAGTACTTC | CASSTGGIEQYF
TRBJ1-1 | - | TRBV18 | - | TGTGCCAGCTCACCAAACAGCCCTGGCACTGAAGCTTTCTTT | CASSPNSPGTEAFF
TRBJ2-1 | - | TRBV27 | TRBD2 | TGTGCCAGCAGTTTAGTGGGGACTAGCGGGGAACGTGAGCAGTTCTTC | CASSLVGTSGEREQFF
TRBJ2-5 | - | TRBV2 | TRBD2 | TGTGCCAGCAGAGGGACTAGCGGGGGGGAGACCCAGTACTTC | CASRGTSGGETQYF
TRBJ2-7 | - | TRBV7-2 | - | TGTGCCAGCAGCCCCTCGGCGGACAGAGCCTACGAGCAGTACTTC | CASSPSADRAYEQYF
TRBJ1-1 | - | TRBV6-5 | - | TGTGCCAGCAGTAGCCCAGGGAATAACGCTGAAGCTTTCTTT | CASSSPGNNAEAFF
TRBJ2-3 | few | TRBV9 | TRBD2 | TGTGCCAGCAGCCTTTCGGGACTAGCGGGGGGCCCAAACACAGATACGCAGTATTTT | CASSLSGLAGGPNTDTQYF
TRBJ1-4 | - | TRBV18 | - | TGTGCCAGCAACTTCCCGGGATTTAATGAAAAACTGTTTTTT | CASNFPGFNEKLFF
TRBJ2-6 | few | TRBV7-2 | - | TGTGCCAGCAGCTTGGGGGCTTCGGGGGCCAACGTCCTGACTTTC | CASSLGASGANVLTF
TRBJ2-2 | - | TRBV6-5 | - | TGTGCCAGCGGGGGGATGGCGAACACCGGGGAGCTGTTTTTT | CASGGMANTGELFF
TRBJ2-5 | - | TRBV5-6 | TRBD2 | TGTGCCAGCAGCGCAATAGGGACTAGCGGGGGAGAGACCCAGTACTTC | CASSAIGTSGGETQYF
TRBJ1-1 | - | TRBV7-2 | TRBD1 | TGTGCCAGCAGCTTAGGGACGGACAGGGTCACTGAAGCTTTCTTT | CASSLGTDRVTEAFF
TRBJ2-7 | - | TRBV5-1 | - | TGCGCCAGCAGCTTGGGGTGGGCCCTTTCCTACGAGCAGTACTTC | CASSLGWALSYEQYF
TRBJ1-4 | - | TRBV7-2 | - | TGTGCCAGCAGCTTAGATCGGGGGAAAAATGAAAAACTGTTTTTT | CASSLDRGKNEKLFF
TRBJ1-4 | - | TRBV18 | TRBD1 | TGTGCCAGCTCCCGGGACAGGATGAATGAAAAACTGTTTTTT | CASSRDRMNEKLFF
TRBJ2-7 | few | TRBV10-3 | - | TGTGCCATCAGTGAGTCGGGCGGCGGGGAGCAGTACTTC | CAISESGGGEQYF
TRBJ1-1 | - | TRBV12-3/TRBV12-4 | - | TGTGCCAGCACCCCCGGGGGCACTGAAGCTTTCTTT | CASTPGGTEAFF
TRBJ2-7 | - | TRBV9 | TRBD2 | TGTGCCAGCAGCACCGCCGGGACTAGCGGTGAGCAGTACTTC | CASSTAGTSGEQYF
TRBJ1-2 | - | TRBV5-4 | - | TGTGCCAGCAGCAGGGAGGGCCCCACTAACTATGGCTACACCTTC | CASSREGPTNYGYTF
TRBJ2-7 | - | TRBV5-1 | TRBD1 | TGCGCCAGCAGCCCAGCGACAGGGCTCGAGCAGTACTTC | CASSPATGLEQYF
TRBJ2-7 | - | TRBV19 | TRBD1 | TGTGCCACTGGACAGGGGGCTTTATCCGAGCAGTACTTC | CATGQGALSEQYF
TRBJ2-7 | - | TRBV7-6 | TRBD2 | TGTGCCAGCAGCTTAGGCGGCGGGGGCTCCTACGAGCAGTACTTC | CASSLGGGGSYEQYF
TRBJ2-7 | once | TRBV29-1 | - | TGCAGCGTCACGAGTATCTACGAGCAGTACTTC | CSVTSIYEQYF
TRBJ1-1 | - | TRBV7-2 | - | TGTGCCAGCAGCCCACTTCACCTTGGGAACACTGAAGCTTTCTTT | CASSPLHLGNTEAFF
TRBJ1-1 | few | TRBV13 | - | TGTGCCAGCGAGGAGGCTGGGAACACTGAAGCTTTCTTT | CASEEAGNTEAFF
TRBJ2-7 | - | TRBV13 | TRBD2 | TGTGCCAGCAGCGAAACACCACTAGCGGGGGGGCCGTGGGAGCAGTACTTC | CASSETPLAGGPWEQYF
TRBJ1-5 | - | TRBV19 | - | TGTGCCAGTAGCAAAGGGAGGGCTCTTGGGCCCCAGCATTTT | CASSKGRALGPQHF
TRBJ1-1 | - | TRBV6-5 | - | TGTGCCAGCAGTTACTCGGGCATGAACACTGAAGCTTTCTTT | CASSYSGMNTEAFF
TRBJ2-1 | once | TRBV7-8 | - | TGTGCCAGCACCGCTCTGGGGGCCATCGACAATGAGCAGTTCTTC | CASTALGAIDNEQFF
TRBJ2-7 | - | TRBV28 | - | TGTGCCAGCACTTCGTGGGGGGACCACGAGCAGTACTTC | CASTSWGDHEQYF
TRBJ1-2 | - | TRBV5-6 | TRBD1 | TGTGCCAGCAGCCGAGCAGGGGGCACTAACTATGGCTACACCTTC | CASSRAGGTNYGYTF
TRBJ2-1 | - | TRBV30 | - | TGTGCCTGGATCAGGGGTTTTGTGAATGAGCAGTTCTTC | CAWIRGFVNEQFF
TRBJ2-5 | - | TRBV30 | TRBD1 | TGTGCCTGGAGCTATTCGAAAGGGGGCGAAGAGACCCAGTACTTC | CAWSYSKGGEETQYF
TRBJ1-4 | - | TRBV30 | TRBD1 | TGTGCCTGGCAGGGACAGGGTACGGCTTTTTTT | CAWQGQGTAFF
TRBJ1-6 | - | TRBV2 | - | TGTGCCAGCAGAGTATGGGACGGGGGGAATTCACCCCTCCACTTT | CASRVWDGGNSPLHF
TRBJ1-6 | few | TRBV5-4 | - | TGTGCCAGCAGCTTTTTCGAGAGGGCGATTCCCCTCCACTTT | CASSFFERAIPLHF
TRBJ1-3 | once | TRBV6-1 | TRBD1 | TGTGCCAGCAGTGAACCGGGACAGGGGGGTGGAAACACCATATATTTT | CASSEPGQGGGNTIYF
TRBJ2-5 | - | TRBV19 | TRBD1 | TGTGCCAGTACCCCGGGACAGGCACAAGAGACCCAGTACTTC | CASTPGQAQETQYF
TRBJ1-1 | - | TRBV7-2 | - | TGTGCCAGCAGCAAAAGAGAAACAGGGTGGAACACTGAAGCTTTCTTT | CASSKRETGWNTEAFF